Shown below are 9 T cell receptor beta chains from a single sample sequenced in a study of PD-1 blockade in mismatch repair-deficient tumors. The data were produced by immunoSEQ multiplex PCR, yet TCRdb's version contains in-frame clones alone and is incomplete. This repertoire shows some 51,000 clones, more than 65% found once; its top ten account for approximately 8.4%. Source: peripheral blood, taken approximately 18 weeks after starting pembrolizumab. The receptor set was obtained from an adult with mismatch repair-deficient cancer.

This sequence joins TRBV18 and TRBJ1-2, with D possibly matching TRBD1 (6 bases). The CDR3 has 17 amino acids. Per the germline V gene, CDR1 is KGHSH and CDR2 is LQKENI. Between the trimmed V and J ends, which lost 0 bases and 3 bases, there was a span of 17 bases. The DNA of the CDR3 is TGTGCCAGCTCACCACCGGTATTAACAGGGAGGGACTATGGCTACACCTTC. Amino acids: CASSPPVLTGRDYGYTF.

The rearrangement uses TRBV6-6 and TRBJ2-5; D is perhaps TRBD1 (5 bases). This CDR3 is built from 15 residues. Deletions cut 6 bases from V and 3 bases from J, with 17 bases between. From germline, CDR1 is MNHNY and CDR2 SVGAGI (reference sequence). CDR3 region: CASSLYRGGEETQYF. The CDR3, as DNA: TGTGCCAGCAGCCTATATAGGGGTGGCGAAGAGACCCAGTACTTC.

This clone turned up a few times. The chain combines TRBV19 with TRBJ1-2; 9 nucleotides match TRBD1. The CDR3 consists of 15 residues. CDR1 and CDR2 (germline): LNHDA, SQIVND (reference sequence). J lost 4 bases, V lost 4 bases, and 7 bases had no gene match. CDR3 DNA: TGTGCCAGTAGTAGTACCGGGACAGGGCTCTATGGCTACACCTTC. As protein: CASSSTGTGLYGYTF.

The chain combines TRBV4-2 with TRBJ2-7, with D perhaps being TRBD1 or TRBD2 (7 bases each). Trimming cost V 1 base and J 2 bases, with 12 bases left between them. CDR1 and CDR2 (germline): LGHNA, YNFKEQ. The CDR3 runs to 15 residues. The DNA of the CDR3 is TGTGCCAGCAGCCAAGTCCAGGGGGGGACCTACGAGCAGTACTTC. Amino acid sequence: CASSQVQGGTYEQYF.

This clone came up once. The CDR3 loop reads CASKVRGLETQYF. In DNA form, the CDR3 reads TGTGCCAGCAAGGTGAGGGGTCTGGAGACCCAGTACTTC. J is TRBJ2-5 and V is TRBV27; either TRBD1 or TRBD2 may fit D (5 bases each). The CDR3 contains 13 residues. The germline gives CDR1 MNHEY, CDR2 SMNVEV (reference sequence). Deletions cut 7 bases from V and 5 bases from J, with 14 bases between.

The genes are TRBV11-3 and TRBJ2-1, with D possibly called TRBD1 or TRBD2 (5 bases each). Germline CDR1 is SGHNT and CDR2 is YENEEA. Trimming left V 1 base short and J 7 bases short, with 11 bases between. The CDR3 has 14 amino acids. This CDR3 reads CASSLGGNRNEQFF. The DNA for the CDR3 is TGTGCCAGCAGCTTAGGGGGGAACAGGAATGAGCAGTTCTTC.

The J gene is TRBJ1-1, the V gene TRBV5-1; D gene unclear. CDR3 length: 17 residues. The V and J ends lost 0 bases and 5 bases respectively, with 20 bases between them. Germline-derived CDR1 and CDR2 are SGHRS and YFSETQ. Here the CDR3 DNA reads TGCGCCAGCAGCTTGGCCCCCCGGGAGGTTCCGGAGACTGAAGCTTTCTTT. This encodes CASSLAPREVPETEAFF. Full variable domain (outside the CDR3, taken from reference TRBV5-1 and TRBJ1-1): KAGVTQTPRYLIKTRGQQVTLSCSPISGHRSVSWYQQTPGQGLQFLFEYFSETQRNKGNFPGRFSGRQFSNSRSEMNVSTLELGDSALYLCASSLAPREVPETEAFFGQGTRLTVV.

This sequence joins TRBV16 and TRBJ2-3; 11 bases are shared with TRBD2. This CDR3 is 16 amino acids long. The junction had 2 bases not matched to a gene; V was cut back by 3 bases and J by 0 bases. Germline-derived CDR1 and CDR2 are KGHSY and FQNENV. The CDR3 loop is CASSQRLAGSTDTQYF. Here the CDR3 DNA reads TGTGCCAGCAGCCAGAGACTAGCGGGAAGCACAGATACGCAGTATTTT.

This clone has a single count. The chain recombines TRBV5-4 with TRBJ2-1, with 7 bases aligning to TRBD2. Trimming cost V 0 bases and J 2 bases; bases outside gene matches: 2. The CDR3 has 15 amino acids. The V gene's germline CDR1 is SGHNT and CDR2 YYREEE (reference sequence). The CDR3 loop is CASSLASGAYNEQFF. In nucleotides, the CDR3 is TGTGCCAGCAGCTTGGCTAGCGGAGCCTACAATGAGCAGTTCTTC.